This T cell receptor beta chain was captured by sequencing in a study of OX40 agonist ivuxolimab in advanced cancers. Study context: With a range of 23 to 79, age averaged 60 years, and roughly 80% were male. Study-wide findings and caveats: At doses 0.1 to 3.0 mg/kg, CD4+ and CD8+ clones expanded.

This clone was seen a single time. The target antigen is unknown. The V gene lost 5 bases and the J gene lost 2 bases, with 14 bases spanning the gap. The CDR3 has 15 amino acids. Looked up from germline, CDR1 is SGHTA and CDR2 is FQGNSA. Some clones are missing from TCRdb's copy, which holds only in-frame ones; the method was immunoSEQ multiplex PCR. This table holds fewer than 14,000 clones, about three quarters found once. Material: CD4+ or CD8+ T cells sorted from blood, obtained in a trial of the OX40 agonist ivuxolimab. The sequence was obtained from an adult with an advanced solid tumor such as melanoma, head and neck, liver or kidney cancer. The chain has TRBV7-2 and TRBJ2-3; a weak D match, TRBD2 (6 bases). The CDR3 protein is CASSIWGGATDTQYF. CDR3 nucleotides: TGTGCCAGCAGCATCTGGGGCGGGGCCACAGATACGCAGTATTTT.